The entry below describes one T cell receptor (beta chain). This clone was detected only once. It has no known antigen specificity. No much larger clonotype is one base removed from it; base qualities were not supplied. Patients with autoimmune disease history or receiving systemic immunosuppression were excluded from the trial. Peripheral blood for TCR sequencing was collected from all dose cohorts at baseline, on cycle 4 day 1, and on cycle 7 day 1. The samples were drawn from a first-in-human, open-label, multicenter phase I dose-escalation trial of ivuxolimab. Adults with locally advanced or metastatic melanoma, renal cell carcinoma, hepatocellular carcinoma or head and neck squamous cell carcinoma were enrolled in the trial. Before TCR sequencing, CD4+ and CD8+ T cells were separately sorted from peripheral blood. The sample is drawn from a study of OX40 agonist ivuxolimab in advanced cancers. Some background on the complete study: Ivuxolimab, which targeted the costimulatory receptor OX40 (CD134), was an agonistic, fully human IgG2 monoclonal antibody. Intravenous ivuxolimab was administered to patients every 2 weeks at six dose levels: 0.01, 0.1, 0.3, 1.5, 3 and 10 mg/kg. Of the roughly 52 dose-escalation patients, hepatocellular carcinoma was present in about 20, melanoma in approximately 15, renal cell carcinoma in 9 and head and neck cancer in 9. The dose-escalation cohort was about 86% male with a mean age of approximately 60 years, ranging from 23 to 79. Patients were allowed to have had prior anti-PD-1, anti-PD-L1 or anti-CTLA-4 therapy, and approximately 40% of the dose-escalation patients had been treated with checkpoint inhibitors. Partial responses were achieved by three dose-escalation patients, of whom one had hepatocellular carcinoma and two had cutaneous melanoma. The purpose of peripheral TCRbeta sequencing was to test whether ivuxolimab changed TCR sequence diversity and led to clonal T-cell expansion. The paper describes the monotherapy dose-escalation part (N ≈ 50 patients) of the phase I trial of ivuxolimab. Results the study describes overall, beyond this receptor: In the 0.1-3.0 mg/kg groups, partial responders were among the patients with the lowest normalized peripheral clonal expansion, particularly in CD8+ T cells. Low levels of normalized T-cell clonal expansion were also seen in some patients who did not respond. After ivuxolimab, expanded clones were on average more numerous among CD8+ T cells than among CD4+ T cells. The antigen specificity of the peripheral T cells that underwent clonal expansion was not determined. At doses of 0.1 to 3.0 mg/kg, clonal expansion of both CD4+ and CD8+ blood T cells was observed from baseline to week 6.

V is pared back by 5 bases and J by 0 bases, with 16 bases lying between the germline termini. Counted from cysteine to phenylalanine, this CDR3 has 16 amino acids. Of all the DNA, just the CDR3 is kept, 48 bases in frame from base 1. CDR1 SGHVS and CDR2 FQNEAQ are derived from the germline V gene. To sequence the TCRbeta CDR3 region, genomic DNA was isolated from the sorted cells. The immunoSEQ Assay was used for sequencing of TCRbeta CDR3 regions. The table comes from immuneACCESS by way of TCRdb, which keeps in-frame sequences with V and J called. Part of the clones is missing from these tables; in studies checked, under half for an unresolved V gene and the rest for unknown reasons. The sample contains approximately 33,000 clones, around 90% of them found a single time. The ten largest clones add up to 8.5% to 9.5% of the sample.

The V gene is TRBV7-8 and the J gene is TRBJ1-1, with a weak D call of TRBD1 (5 bases match). This specimen was CD4+ or CD8+ T cells sorted from blood, taken in a trial of the OX40 agonist ivuxolimab. This TCR was recovered from an adult with an advanced solid tumor such as melanoma, head and neck, liver or kidney cancer. At the DNA level, the sequence is TGTGCCAGCAGCCTTCGGGACCTTGGGATGAACACTGAAGCTTTCTTT. This yields the protein CASSLRDLGMNTEAFF. Beyond the CDR3, the reference TRBV7-8 and TRBJ1-1 genes provide the residues; the full variable domain reads: GAGVSQSPRYKVAKRGQDVALRCDPISGHVSLFWYQQALGQGPEFLTYFQNEAQLDKSGLPSDRFFAERPEGSVSTLKIQRTQQEDSAVYLCASSLRDLGMNTEAFFGQGTRLTVV.